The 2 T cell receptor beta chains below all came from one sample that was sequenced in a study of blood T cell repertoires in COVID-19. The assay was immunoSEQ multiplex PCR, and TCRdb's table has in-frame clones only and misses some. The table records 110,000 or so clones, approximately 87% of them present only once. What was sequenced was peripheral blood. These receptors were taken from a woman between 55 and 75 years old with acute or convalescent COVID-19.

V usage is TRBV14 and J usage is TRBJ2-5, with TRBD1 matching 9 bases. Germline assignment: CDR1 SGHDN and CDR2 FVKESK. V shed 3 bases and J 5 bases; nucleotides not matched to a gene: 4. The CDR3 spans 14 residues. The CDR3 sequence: CASSHGQGRETQYF. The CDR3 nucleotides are TGTGCCAGCAGCCACGGACAGGGGAGGGAGACCCAGTACTTC.

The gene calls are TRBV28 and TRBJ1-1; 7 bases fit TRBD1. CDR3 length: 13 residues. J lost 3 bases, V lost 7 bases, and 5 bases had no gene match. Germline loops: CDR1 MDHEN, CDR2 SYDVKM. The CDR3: CASTQGGYTEAFF. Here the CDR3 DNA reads TGTGCCAGCACCCAAGGGGGCTACACTGAAGCTTTCTTT.